This T cell receptor (beta chain) is drawn from a study of T cell clones after liver transplantation. About the study: Patients counted as tolerant after at least one year off all immunosuppression, enzymes not exceeding twice normal. The study, taken as a whole, reports: Donor-reactive sequences fell more than third party-reactive ones, suggesting partial deletion.

This table comes from immunoSEQ multiplex PCR, and its TCRdb copy is limited to in-frame clones, with some not included. The table records 15,000 to 20,000 clones, around 81% of them present only once. As regards this clone: Its antigen remains unknown.

Trimming cost V 4 bases and J 3 bases; bases outside gene matches: 11. Germline values: CDR1 MGHRA, CDR2 YSYEKL. This CDR3 comprises 16 residues. This receptor was identified in a human patient who received a liver transplant. Certain T cells may be donor cells from the graft. The chain has TRBV4-1 and TRBJ2-5, with 7 bases identical to TRBD2. Here the sequenced sample was CD8+ T cells from blood, taken 48 months after liver transplant. This chain's CDR3 is CASSPTGTTGEETQYF. The CDR3 region has the DNA TGCGCCAGCAGCCCCACCGGGACTACAGGCGAAGAGACCCAGTACTTC.